This TCR beta chain comes out of a study of OX40 agonist ivuxolimab in advanced cancers. Study-wide context: The patients' treatment was ivuxolimab, an agonistic anti-OX40 (CD134) antibody. Partial responses were observed in three patients, of whom one had hepatocellular carcinoma and two had cutaneous melanoma. General study points: Clonal expansion was among the lowest in partial responders at 0.1-3.0 mg/kg, especially CD8+. Normalized T-cell clonal expansion was also low in some nonresponders.

As to this clone: Antigen unknown.

Produced via immunoSEQ multiplex PCR; TCRdb's table is partial and in-frame only. The sample has some 44,000 clones, 75% to 90% seen once. CDR1 is SGHRS and CDR2 is YFSETQ in the germline V gene. The CDR3 has 16 residues. Unmatched junction bases numbered 15, after V lost 5 bases and J lost 8 bases. The sequenced sample was CD4+ or CD8+ T cells sorted from blood, obtained in a trial of the OX40 agonist ivuxolimab. This chain links TRBV5-1 with TRBJ1-4; TRBD1 matches 7 bases. This receptor was obtained from an adult with an advanced solid tumor such as melanoma, head and neck, liver or kidney cancer. The CDR3: CASRLGSTGEGEKLFF. CDR3 sequence (DNA): TGCGCCAGCAGATTAGGATCCACAGGGGAAGGGGAAAAACTGTTTTTT.